Below, 5 T cell receptor beta chains from the same sample are listed, as sequenced in a study of identical twins. MiXCR, applied by TCRdb to the 5' RACE reads, yields one record per CDR3 protein. The sample has approximately 700,000 distinct CDR3 sequences; roughly 20% are singletons. These data were likewise used in another study, on T cells expressing NK-cell markers.

The sequencing input was PBMCs. All receptors come from a young woman in good health.

CDR3 DNA: TGTGCCTGGAGTGTACTCCGATCGGGGGAGCAGTACTTC. As protein: CAWSVLRSGEQYF. The chain employs TRBV30 and TRBJ2-7, with D possibly matching TRBD2 (5 bases). There are 13 residues in the CDR3. CDR1 and CDR2 (germline): GTSNPN, SVGIG (reference sequence). Between the trimmed V and J ends, which lost 0 bases and 7 bases, there was a span of 13 bases.

This clonotype was observed a handful of times. The genes are TRBV7-2 and TRBJ1-1; D ambiguous. The CDR3 spans 12 residues. From germline, CDR1 is SGHTA and CDR2 FQGNSA. V dropped 6 bases and J dropped 4 bases, with 9 bases sitting between them. CDR3 residues: CASSRYATEAFF. The CDR3 DNA is TGTGCCAGCAGTCGGTACGCCACTGAAGCTTTCTTT.

CDR3 coding DNA: TGTGCCAGCAGCAACCTCGGTAGGAGCTCCTACGAGCAGTACTTC. Translating it yields CASSNLGRSSYEQYF. V gene TRBV21-1 combines with J gene TRBJ2-7. TRBV21-1 is noted as a pseudogene. The CDR3 runs to 15 residues.

This clonotype was observed a handful of times. The chain carries TRBV20-1 and TRBJ2-5; TRBD1 or TRBD2 may be the D gene (6 bases each). From germline, CDR1 is DFQATT and CDR2 SNEGSKA (reference sequence). V lost 0 bases to trimming and J lost 2 bases, with 25 bases between them. The CDR3 spans 19 residues. The CDR3 DNA sequence: TGCAGTGCTAGAGATCTGAGGGGGGACCTTAACCCCACACAAGAGACCCAGTACTTC. Translated, it gives CSARDLRGDLNPTQETQYF.

This clonotype was observed a few times. This rearrangement joins TRBV7-9 to TRBJ2-3; D is undetermined. The CDR3 loop spans 14 amino acids. Trimming removed 2 bases at V and 8 bases at J, with 14 bases between. The germline CDR1 and CDR2 sequences are SEHNR and FQNEAQ (reference sequence). CDR3 loop: CASSLSTRTSTQYF. CDR3 coding DNA: TGTGCCAGCAGCTTATCTACCCGGACGAGTACGCAGTATTTT.